The 3 T cell receptor beta chains in this list originate from one sample, sequenced in a study of response to subunit inactivated influenza vaccine. TCRdb redid the calling of the RT-PCR reads with MiXCR, one entry per CDR3 protein. The sample holds approximately 490,000 distinct CDR3 sequences; approximately 7.8% are singletons and the top ten take approximately 14%. Sequenced material: PBMCs from blood, taken around 2 years after vaccination. These receptors were obtained from a man between 50 and 69 years old who received an inactivated influenza vaccine.

This clonotype was observed at least ten times. V and J are TRBV29-1 and TRBJ1-2, with TRBD1 identical over 8 bases. This CDR3 has 11 amino acids. Germline lookup yields CDR1 SQVTM and CDR2 ANQGSEA. J lost 6 bases, V lost 7 bases, and 4 bases had no gene match. Here the CDR3 reads CSAQGADGYTF. In nucleotides, the CDR3 is TGCAGCGCCCAGGGGGCGGATGGCTACACCTTC.

This clonotype appeared a few times. The rearrangement uses TRBV30 and TRBJ1-5, with TRBD1 identical over 9 bases. The CDR3 spans 15 residues. The junction had 8 bases not matched to a gene; V was cut back by 1 base and J by 7 bases. Germline-derived CDR1 and CDR2 are GTSNPN and SVGIG (reference sequence). The CDR3 region is CAWSAPGTGFQPQHF. The CDR3 coding sequence is TGTGCCTGGAGTGCTCCGGGGACAGGGTTCCAGCCCCAGCATTTT.

In this sample, this clonotype turned up many times. In DNA, the CDR3 is TGTGCCAGCAGTTCTTTCAGCGGGAGGGCCTACAATGAGCAGTTCTTC. Translating gives CASSSFSGRAYNEQFF. This chain joins TRBV12-3 or TRBV12-4 and TRBJ2-1, with 10 bases that match TRBD2. The CDR3 has 16 residues. With 4 bases clipped from V and 2 bases from J, the junction kept 5 bases outside the gene matches.